Given below is one T cell receptor (beta chain) in context. Germline CDR1 reads MNHEY; CDR2 reads SMNVEV (reference sequence). V gave up 4 bases and J gave up 6 bases; unmatched junction bases: 4. The length of the CDR3 is 14 residues. This entry is derived from a study of human T cells and chemical hapten exposure. Time point defined: patch test 1, 2 weeks after DPC sensitization. Treatment of the sample: therapeutic diphenylcyclopropenone sensitization with weekly scalp DPC. TCRdb recomputed calls from the RACE reads with MiXCR, one row per CDR3 protein. The top ten hold around 3.6% of the sample, which has under 130,000 distinct CDR3 sequences, 9.5% to 11% seen once.

This chain links TRBV27 with TRBJ2-7; 12 nucleotides align to TRBD1. Source: whole blood, taken in connection with sensitization to the hapten diphenylcyclopropenone (DPC). The clonotype originates from a woman aged 35 to 49 with alopecia areata. Some clones in this sample may be carry-over from other donors' samples. The CDR3 DNA is TGTGCCAGCAGTTACGGGACAGGGGGCGGCGAGCAGTACTTC. Translation: CASSYGTGGGEQYF.